These 29 T cell receptor beta chains came from one sample sequenced in a study of blood T cell repertoires in COVID-19 (dated by TCRdb to 2018 to 2021). Receptor amplification or capture employed the immunoSEQ multiplex PCR assay. What TCRdb holds here is the immuneACCESS table cut down to in-frame rearrangements. Part of the clones is not present; checked against another copy, under half of the missing clones reflect an unresolved V gene, and the others are unexplained. Across this sample there are 490,000 or so clones, with less than 90% seen only once. Of the sample, roughly 8% falls within the top ten clones. The sequencing sample was made of PBMCs or T cells enriched from blood (not recorded which). The source of these receptors is a woman aged 55 to 70 who had recovered from COVID-19.

This rearrangement joins TRBV25-1 to TRBJ2-3; TRBD2 is a possible D gene (5 bases). Germline loops: CDR1 MGHDK, CDR2 SYGVNS. V lost 2 bases and J lost 6, with 12 bases in between. There are 14 residues in the CDR3. In DNA form, the CDR3 reads TGTGCCAGCAGTGAACCGGGGAGTAGGGATACGCAGTATTTT. It codes for CASSEPGSRDTQYF.

The J gene is TRBJ1-2, the V gene TRBV6-5; a weak D match, TRBD1 (6 bases). The V gene's germline CDR1 is MNHEY and CDR2 SVGAGI. This CDR3 comprises 13 residues. V was trimmed by 5 bases and J by 5 bases, leaving 12 bases between them. The CDR3 sequence is CASSPGTIYGYTF. CDR3 nucleotides: TGTGCCAGCAGTCCTGGGACAATATATGGCTACACCTTC.

This chain connects TRBV4-1 to TRBJ1-5; D not certain. V was trimmed by 1 base and J by 5 bases, leaving 6 bases between them. The CDR3 has 13 amino acids. The germline CDR1 and CDR2 sequences are MGHRA and YSYEKL. Here the CDR3 reads CASSQAVDQPQHF. The CDR3 nucleotides read TGCGCCAGCAGCCAAGCAGTCGATCAGCCCCAGCATTTT.

The V call is TRBV9, the J call TRBJ2-3, with 8 bases that match TRBD2. CDR3 size: 16 residues. Trimming took 0 bases from V and 3 from J; bases not matched to a gene: 6. Germline CDR1 reads SGDLS; CDR2 reads YYNGEE. The CDR3 here is CASSVGNGGATDTQYF. CDR3 nucleotides: TGTGCCAGCAGCGTAGGGAACGGGGGGGCGACAGATACGCAGTATTTT.

This clone was picked up a small number of times. At the DNA level, this CDR3 is encoded by other sequences in the same sample as well. The chain combines TRBV7-2 with TRBJ2-2, with TRBD2 as a possible D gene (5 bases). The CDR3 spans 14 residues. Trimming removed 1 base from V and 5 bases from J, with 8 bases in between. The germline CDR1 and CDR2 sequences are SGHTA and FQGNSA. In DNA form, the CDR3 reads TGTGCCAGCAGCTTAGTCCGGGGAACCGGGGAGCTGTTTTTT. It is translated as CASSLVRGTGELFF.

This chain connects TRBV18 to TRBJ2-2; D unresolved. Germline CDR1 reads KGHSH; CDR2 reads LQKENI. This CDR3 is 16 amino acids long. V was cut by 6 bases and J by 0 bases, with 14 bases left in between. CDR3 coding DNA: TGTGCCAGCTCGACTCACTCGGTATCGAACACCGGGGAGCTGTTTTTT. It yields the protein CASSTHSVSNTGELFF.

This chain uses TRBV18 with TRBJ1-2; weak D call: TRBD1 (6 bases). Germline lookup yields CDR1 KGHSH and CDR2 LQKENI. V was clipped by 0 bases and J by 0 bases, with 11 bases between them. The length of the CDR3 is 16 residues. The CDR3 is CASSPPLQGANYGYTF. DNA for the CDR3: TGTGCCAGCTCACCACCGTTACAGGGAGCTAACTATGGCTACACCTTC.

This rearrangement joins TRBV6-5 to TRBJ2-7; TRBD1 is a possible D gene (5 bases). Trimming took off 1 base at V and 4 bases at J, with 8 bases between the two ends. This CDR3 is 13 amino acids long. Germline CDR1 is MNHEY and CDR2 is SVGAGI. The CDR3 sequence: CASSYLQGYEQYV. The CDR3 nucleotides read TGTGCCAGCAGTTACTTGCAGGGTTACGAGCAGTACGTC.

The gene calls are TRBV11-2 and TRBJ2-5, with a tentative D call TRBD1 (6 bases). CDR1 and CDR2 from the germline V gene are SGHAT and FQNNGV. The CDR3 is made up of 13 amino acids. Trimming removed 1 base at V and 5 bases at J, with 8 bases between. The CDR3 DNA reads as TGTGCCAGCAGCTTAGCCAGGGGTGAGACCCAGTACTTC. Its translation: CASSLARGETQYF.

The gene calls are TRBV5-1 and TRBJ1-1; D possibly corresponds to TRBD1 (6 bases). V lost 1 base, J lost 6 bases, and 10 bases lay in between. The CDR3 totals 13 residues. CDR1 and CDR2 from the germline V gene are SGHRS and YFSETQ. The CDR3 sequence: CASSLQGQAEAFF. The CDR3 nucleotides are TGCGCCAGCAGCTTGCAGGGGCAAGCTGAAGCTTTCTTT.

V gene TRBV5-4 combines with J gene TRBJ2-1; possible D gene TRBD1, 5 bases. Germline assignment: CDR1 SGHNT and CDR2 YYREEE (reference sequence). CDR3 length equals 16 residues. Trimming pared 3 bases from V and 0 bases from J, leaving 13 bases between. CDR3 loop: CASSSTGVSSYNEQFF. The CDR3 DNA reads as TGTGCCAGCAGCTCCACAGGAGTTAGCTCCTACAATGAGCAGTTCTTC.

The chain has TRBV9 and TRBJ1-1; tentatively, D is TRBD1 (6 bases). Trimming removed 4 bases from V and 1 base from J, with 8 bases in between. There are 13 residues in the CDR3. CDR1 is SGDLS, CDR2 YYNGEE, per germline. This CDR3 reads CASSPGENTEAFF. The CDR3 DNA is TGTGCCAGCAGCCCAGGGGAGAACACTGAAGCTTTCTTT.

V is TRBV2 and J is TRBJ2-7, with 8 bases aligning to TRBD1. The CDR3 spans 13 residues. Germline values: CDR1 SNHLY, CDR2 FYNNEI. With V trimmed by 6 bases and J by 2 bases, 3 bases remained unmatched. The CDR3 protein is CASSAGQAYEQYV. The CDR3 DNA reads as TGTGCCAGCAGCGCGGGACAGGCCTACGAGCAGTACGTC.

The chain couples TRBV5-6 to TRBJ1-5; D not resolved. V was cut by 2 bases and J by 2 bases, with 11 bases left in between. The CDR3 loop spans 15 amino acids. CDR1 SGHDT and CDR2 YYEEEE come from the germline V gene. CDR3 DNA sequence: TGTGCCAGCAGCTTCCGCAGGCAGGGCAATCAGCCCCAGCATTTT. Protein: CASSFRRQGNQPQHF.

The chain couples TRBV4-1 to TRBJ1-2, with 10 bases that match TRBD1. The CDR3 runs 15 residues. Germline CDR1 MGHRA, CDR2 YSYEKL. V dropped 4 bases and J dropped 2; count of bases not matched to a gene: 4. CDR3 in amino acids: CASSPRTGGNYGYTF. The CDR3 nucleotides read TGCGCCAGCAGCCCCCGGACAGGGGGGAACTATGGCTACACCTTC.

The chain combines TRBV19 with TRBJ1-3; 10 bases are shared with TRBD1. V shed 4 bases, J shed 4 bases, and the junction held 4 bases outside the gene matches. The CDR3 is 15 amino acids. Germline CDR1 LNHDA, CDR2 SQIVND (reference sequence). CDR3 coding DNA: TGTGCCAGTAGTACGACAGGGGGCTTCGGAAACACCATATATTTT. It encodes CASSTTGGFGNTIYF.

The genes are TRBV10-1 and TRBJ2-3; TRBD2 aligns across 8 bases. The CDR3 spans 15 residues. Germline V gene sequence: CDR1 WNHNN, CDR2 SYGVQD (reference sequence). J gave up 4 bases and V 6 bases, and 9 bases lay outside the gene matches. CDR3 residues: CASSRGTGGSDTQYF. The CDR3 DNA reads TGCGCCAGCAGCCGGGGGACGGGGGGGTCAGATACGCAGTATTTT.

The gene calls are TRBV6-6 and TRBJ2-2, with a tentative D call TRBD2 (6 bases). The germline CDR1 and CDR2 sequences are MNHNY and SVGAGI (reference sequence). The CDR3 runs to 16 residues. Trimming shortened V by 2 bases and J by 6 bases, and 16 bases separated the two germline ends. The CDR3: CASSYPPGVYPGELFF. The CDR3 DNA reads TGTGCCAGCAGTTACCCTCCGGGGGTTTACCCCGGGGAGCTGTTTTTT.

As for this clone: Here the CDR3 omits its conserved ending phenylalanine or tryptophan, so a read error is the likely source. Because the CDR3's place on the DNA is in doubt, the DNA is left out and the CDR3 is given as listed by TCRdb. This chain joins TRBV24-1 and TRBJ2-7; the table's D call, TRBD1, has no DNA check behind it. Germline V gene sequence: CDR1 KGHDR, CDR2 SFDVKD. The length of the CDR3 is 9 amino acids, counting both ends. The CDR3 sequence: CATSDLHLD.

The chain recombines TRBV2 with TRBJ1-4; D gene ambiguous. The V gene's germline CDR1 is SNHLY and CDR2 FYNNEI. V lost 3 bases, J lost 8 bases, and 13 bases lay in between. This CDR3 is 14 amino acids long. DNA for the CDR3: TGTGCCAGCAGTGAGGGCAGTTCCGTAGAAAAACTGTTTTTT. Its protein product is CASSEGSSVEKLFF.

The rearrangement uses TRBV5-6 and TRBJ1-2; the D gene is possibly TRBD1 (5 bases). The V and J ends lost 2 bases and 2 bases respectively, with 10 bases between them. This CDR3 region has 14 residues. Looked up from germline, CDR1 is SGHDT and CDR2 is YYEEEE. The CDR3 is CASSLLRVNYGYTF. The CDR3 nucleotides read TGTGCCAGCAGCTTACTCAGGGTGAACTATGGCTACACCTTC.

The chain joins TRBV19 to TRBJ1-3; D is possibly TRBD1 (5 bases). Trimming removed 6 bases from V and 0 bases from J, with 9 bases in between. Germline assignment: CDR1 LNHDA and CDR2 SQIVND (reference sequence). The CDR3 runs 14 residues. CDR3 protein: CASSRQNSGNTIYF. CDR3 DNA: TGTGCCAGTAGCCGACAGAACTCTGGAAACACCATATATTTT.

V gene TRBV5-1 combines with J gene TRBJ2-6; 8 nucleotides agree with TRBD1. CDR1 and CDR2 from the germline V gene are SGHRS and YFSETQ. CDR3 length: 17 amino acids. Trimming at V came to 4 bases and at J to 4 bases, leaving 10 bases not matched to a gene. In DNA form, the CDR3 reads TGCGCCAGCAGCCCCGTTCCAGGGGGCTCCGGGGCCAACGTCCTGACTTTC. Translation: CASSPVPGGSGANVLTF.

The chain combines TRBV10-3 with TRBJ2-3; D perhaps matches TRBD1 (7 bases). Trimming cost V 5 bases and J 4 bases, with 16 bases left between them. Germline CDR1 ENHRY, CDR2 SYGVKD. This CDR3 region has 15 residues. This CDR3 reads CAISPTRGVADTQYF. CDR3 in DNA: TGTGCCATCAGTCCTACCAGGGGGGTGGCAGATACGCAGTATTTT.

The gene calls are TRBV18 and TRBJ1-5; D might be TRBD1 (5 bases). CDR1 and CDR2 (germline): KGHSH, LQKENI. Trimming took off 2 bases at V and 2 bases at J, with 13 bases between the two ends. This CDR3 comprises 16 residues. The CDR3 sequence: CASSPRVREGNQPQHF. As DNA, the CDR3 is TGTGCCAGCTCACCAAGAGTCAGGGAGGGCAATCAGCCCCAGCATTTT.

This clone occurred a few times. The chain uses TRBV5-5 and TRBJ1-5; TRBD1 might be the D (5 bases). Trimming pared 4 bases from V and 8 bases from J, leaving 16 bases between. The CDR3 covers 14 residues. Germline values: CDR1 SGHKS, CDR2 YYEKEE (reference sequence). The CDR3 bases are TGTGCCAGCAGCCCGGGGGACCTTTCGAAGCCCCAGCATTTT. It yields the protein CASSPGDLSKPQHF. The full variable domain, its missing parts supplied by reference TRBV5-5 and TRBJ1-5, is DAGVTQSPTHLIKTRGQQVTLRCSPISGHKSVSWYQQVLGQGPQFIFQYYEKEERGRGNFPDRFSARQFPNYSSELNVNALLLGDSALYLCASSPGDLSKPQHFGDGTRLSIL.

The CDR3 loop is CAISVQGYGYTF. CDR3 DNA sequence: TGTGCCATCAGCGTACAGGGGTATGGCTACACCTTC. The V gene is TRBV10-3, the J gene TRBJ1-2, with TRBD1 identical over 7 bases. This CDR3 contains 12 residues. Looked up from germline, CDR1 is ENHRY and CDR2 is SYGVKD. The V and J ends lost 6 bases and 5 bases, in that order; junction bases with no gene match: 3.

The J gene is TRBJ1-2, the V gene TRBV19; the D gene is possibly TRBD1 (5 bases). This CDR3 is 15 amino acids long. From germline, CDR1 is LNHDA and CDR2 SQIVND (reference sequence). The V end was cut by 3 bases, the J end by 0 bases, with 11 bases between. In nucleotides, the CDR3 is TGTGCCAGTAGTATCTCAGCAGGGCCTAACTATGGCTACACCTTC. Protein: CASSISAGPNYGYTF.

This clone was found once. This sequence joins TRBV19 and TRBJ2-7, with 8 bases lining up with TRBD1. J gave up 7 bases and V 8 bases, and 10 bases lay outside the gene matches. Germline CDR1 reads LNHDA; CDR2 reads SQIVND (reference sequence). The CDR3 consists of 13 residues. CDR3 DNA sequence: TGTGCCAGTCGGCGGACAGGGACCGGGGAGCAGTACTTC. This gives the protein CASRRTGTGEQYF. The variable domain in full, with the rest retrieved from reference TRBV19 and TRBJ2-7, is DGGITQSPKYLFRKEGQNVTLSCEQNLNHDAMYWYRQDPGQGLRLIYYSQIVNDFQKGDIAEGYSVSREKKESFPLTVTSAQKNPTAFYLCASRRTGTGEQYFGPGTRLTVT.